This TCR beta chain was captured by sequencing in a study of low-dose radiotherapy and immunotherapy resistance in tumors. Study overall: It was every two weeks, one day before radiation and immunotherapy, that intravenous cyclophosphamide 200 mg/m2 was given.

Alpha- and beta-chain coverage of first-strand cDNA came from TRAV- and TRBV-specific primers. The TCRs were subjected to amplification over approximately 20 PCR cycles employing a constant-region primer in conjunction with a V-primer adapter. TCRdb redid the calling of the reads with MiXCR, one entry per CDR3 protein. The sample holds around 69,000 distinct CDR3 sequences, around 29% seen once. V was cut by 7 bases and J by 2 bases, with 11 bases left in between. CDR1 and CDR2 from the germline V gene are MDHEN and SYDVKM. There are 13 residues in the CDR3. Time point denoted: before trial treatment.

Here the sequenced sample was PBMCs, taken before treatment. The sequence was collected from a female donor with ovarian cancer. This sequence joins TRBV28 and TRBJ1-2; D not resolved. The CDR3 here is CASIKGGNYGYTF. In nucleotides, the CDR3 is TGTGCCAGCATTAAGGGTGGAAACTATGGCTACACCTTC.